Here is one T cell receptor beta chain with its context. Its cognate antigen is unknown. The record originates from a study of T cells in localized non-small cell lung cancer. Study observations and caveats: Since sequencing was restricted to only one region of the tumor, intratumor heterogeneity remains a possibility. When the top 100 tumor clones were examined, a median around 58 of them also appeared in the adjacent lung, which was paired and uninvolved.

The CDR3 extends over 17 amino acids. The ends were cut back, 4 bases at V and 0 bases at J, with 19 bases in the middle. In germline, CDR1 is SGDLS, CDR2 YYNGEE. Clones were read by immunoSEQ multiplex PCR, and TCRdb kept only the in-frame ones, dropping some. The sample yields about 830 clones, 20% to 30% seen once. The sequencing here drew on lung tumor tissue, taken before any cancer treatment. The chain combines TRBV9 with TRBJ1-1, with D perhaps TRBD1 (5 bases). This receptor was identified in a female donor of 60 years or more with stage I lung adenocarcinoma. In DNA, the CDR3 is TGTGCCAGCAGCTTAGGGGCGGGATTTCGCATGAACACTGAAGCTTTCTTT. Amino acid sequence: CASSLGAGFRMNTEAFF.